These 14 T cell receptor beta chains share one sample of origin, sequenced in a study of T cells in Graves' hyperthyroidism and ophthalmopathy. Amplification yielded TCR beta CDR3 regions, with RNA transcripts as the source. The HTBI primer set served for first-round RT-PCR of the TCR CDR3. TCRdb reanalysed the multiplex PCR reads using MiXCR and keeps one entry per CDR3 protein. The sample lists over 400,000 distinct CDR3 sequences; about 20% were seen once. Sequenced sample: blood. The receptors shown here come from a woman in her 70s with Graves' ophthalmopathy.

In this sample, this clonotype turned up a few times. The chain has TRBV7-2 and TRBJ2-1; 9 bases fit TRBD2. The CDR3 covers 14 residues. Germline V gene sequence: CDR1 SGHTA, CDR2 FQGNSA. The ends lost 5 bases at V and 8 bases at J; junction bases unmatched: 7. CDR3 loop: CASSQQREDHEQFF. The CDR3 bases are TGTGCCAGCAGCCAGCAGCGGGAGGACCATGAGCAGTTCTTC.

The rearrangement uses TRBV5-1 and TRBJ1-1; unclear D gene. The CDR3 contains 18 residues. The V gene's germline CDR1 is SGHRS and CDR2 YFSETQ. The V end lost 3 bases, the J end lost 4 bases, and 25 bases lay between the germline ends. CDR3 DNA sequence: TGCGCCAGCAGCTGGAACCCCTCGTTAGTAGGGCGAAGCACTGAAGCTTTCTTT. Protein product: CASSWNPSLVGRSTEAFF.

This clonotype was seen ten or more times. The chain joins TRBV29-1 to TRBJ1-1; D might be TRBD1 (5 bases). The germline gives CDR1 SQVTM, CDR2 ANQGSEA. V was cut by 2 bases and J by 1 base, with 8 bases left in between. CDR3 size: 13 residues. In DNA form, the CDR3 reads TGCAGCGTTGAACGACAGAAGAACACTGAAGCTTTCTTT. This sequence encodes CSVERQKNTEAFF.

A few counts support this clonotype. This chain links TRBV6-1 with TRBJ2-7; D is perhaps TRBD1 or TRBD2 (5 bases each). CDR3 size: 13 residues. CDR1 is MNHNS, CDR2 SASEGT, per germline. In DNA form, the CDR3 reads TGTGCTACCACCGGGGACGGTACCTACGAGCAGTACTTC. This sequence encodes CATTGDGTYEQYF.

As DNA, the CDR3 is TGTGCCAGCAGCCCAGGGACTAGCGGGATATTTGAGCAGTTCTTC. It encodes CASSPGTSGIFEQFF. The chain employs TRBV7-3 and TRBJ2-1; 13 bases agree with TRBD2. Germline V gene data show CDR1 as SGHTA and CDR2 as FQGTGA. V was clipped by 5 bases and J by 9 bases; unmatched bases: 7. CDR3 length: 15 amino acids.

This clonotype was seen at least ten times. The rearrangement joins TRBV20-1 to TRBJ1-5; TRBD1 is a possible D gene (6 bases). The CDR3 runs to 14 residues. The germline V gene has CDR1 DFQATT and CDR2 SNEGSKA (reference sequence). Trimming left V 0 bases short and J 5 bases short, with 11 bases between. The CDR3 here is CSARDQAGDQPQHF. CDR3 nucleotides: TGCAGTGCTAGAGATCAGGCAGGGGATCAGCCCCAGCATTTT.

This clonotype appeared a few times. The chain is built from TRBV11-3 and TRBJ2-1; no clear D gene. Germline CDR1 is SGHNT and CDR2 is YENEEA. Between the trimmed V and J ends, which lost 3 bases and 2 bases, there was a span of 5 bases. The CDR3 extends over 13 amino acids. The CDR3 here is CASSFTPYNEQFF. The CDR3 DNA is TGTGCCAGCAGCTTCACCCCCTACAATGAGCAGTTCTTC.

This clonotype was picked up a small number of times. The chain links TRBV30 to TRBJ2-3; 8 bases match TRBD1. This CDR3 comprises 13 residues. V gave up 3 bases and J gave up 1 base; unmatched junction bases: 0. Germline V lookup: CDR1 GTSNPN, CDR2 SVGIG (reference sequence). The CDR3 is CAWRDRGTDTQYF. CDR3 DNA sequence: TGTGCCTGGAGGGACAGGGGCACAGATACGCAGTATTTT. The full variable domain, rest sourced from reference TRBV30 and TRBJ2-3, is SQTIHQWPATLVQPVGSPLSLECTVEGTSNPNLYWYRQAAGRGLQLLFYSVGIGQISSEVPQNLSASRPQDRQFILSSKKLLLSDSGFYLCAWRDRGTDTQYFGPGTRLTVL.

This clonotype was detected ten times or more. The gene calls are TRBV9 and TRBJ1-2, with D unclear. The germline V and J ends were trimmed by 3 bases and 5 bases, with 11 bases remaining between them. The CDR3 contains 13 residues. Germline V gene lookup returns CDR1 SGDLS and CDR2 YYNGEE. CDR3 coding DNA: TGTGCCAGCAGCGGTTGGTCAGCTTATGGCTACACCTTC. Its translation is CASSGWSAYGYTF.

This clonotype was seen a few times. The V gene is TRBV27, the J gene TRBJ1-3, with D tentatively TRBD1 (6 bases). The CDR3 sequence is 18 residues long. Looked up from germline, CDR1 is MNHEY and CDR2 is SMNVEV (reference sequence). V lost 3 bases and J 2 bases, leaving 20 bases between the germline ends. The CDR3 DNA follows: TGTGCCAGCAGTTTCCCGACAGGTTCCCGGAAACCTGGAAACACCATATATTTT. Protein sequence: CASSFPTGSRKPGNTIYF.

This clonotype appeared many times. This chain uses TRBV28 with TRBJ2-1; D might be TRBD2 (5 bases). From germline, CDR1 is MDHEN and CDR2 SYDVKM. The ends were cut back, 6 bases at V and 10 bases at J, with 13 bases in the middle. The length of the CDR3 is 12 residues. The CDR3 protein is CASSPSSEEQFF. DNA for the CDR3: TGTGCCAGCAGCCCTAGCTCCGAAGAGCAGTTCTTC.

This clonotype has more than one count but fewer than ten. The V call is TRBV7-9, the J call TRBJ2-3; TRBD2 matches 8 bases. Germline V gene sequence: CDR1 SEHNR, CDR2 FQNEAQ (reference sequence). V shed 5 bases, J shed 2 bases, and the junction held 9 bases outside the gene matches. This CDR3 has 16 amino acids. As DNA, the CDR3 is TGTGCCAGCAGCAAAAGCGGGAGAGCGGTCACAGATACGCAGTATTTT. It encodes CASSKSGRAVTDTQYF. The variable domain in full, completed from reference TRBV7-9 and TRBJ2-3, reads DTGVSQNPRHKITKRGQNVTFRCDPISEHNRLYWYRQTLGQGPEFLTYFQNEAQLEKSRLLSDRFSAERPKGSFSTLEIQRTEQGDSAMYLCASSKSGRAVTDTQYFGPGTRLTVL.

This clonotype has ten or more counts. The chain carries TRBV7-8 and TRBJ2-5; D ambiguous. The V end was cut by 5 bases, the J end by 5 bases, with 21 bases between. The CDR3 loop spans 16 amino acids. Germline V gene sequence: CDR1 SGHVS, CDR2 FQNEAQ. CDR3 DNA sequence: TGTGCCAGCAGCCCTGAGTCGGGCACGGGTTATGAGACCCAGTACTTC. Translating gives CASSPESGTGYETQYF.

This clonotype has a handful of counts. DNA of the CDR3: TGTGCCAGCAGTACGGAGACAGTCTCTCAGGGGGCCTATGGCTACACCTTC. This codes for CASSTETVSQGAYGYTF. The chain carries TRBV28 and TRBJ1-2; TRBD1 matches at 8 bases. In germline, CDR1 is MDHEN, CDR2 SYDVKM. Trimming took 5 bases from V and 4 from J; bases not matched to a gene: 15. This CDR3 comprises 17 residues.